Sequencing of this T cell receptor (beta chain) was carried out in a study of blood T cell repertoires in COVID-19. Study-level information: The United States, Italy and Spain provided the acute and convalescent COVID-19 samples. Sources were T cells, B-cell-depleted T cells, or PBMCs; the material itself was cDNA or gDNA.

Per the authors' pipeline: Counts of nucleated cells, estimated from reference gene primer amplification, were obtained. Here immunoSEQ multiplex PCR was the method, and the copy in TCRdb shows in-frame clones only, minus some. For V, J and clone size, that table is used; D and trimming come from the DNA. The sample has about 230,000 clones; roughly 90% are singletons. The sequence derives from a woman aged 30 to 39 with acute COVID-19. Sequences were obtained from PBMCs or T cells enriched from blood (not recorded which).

CDR3: CATSDLSNQPQHF. The CDR3 nucleotides read TGTGCCACCAGTGATCTGAGCAATCAGCCCCAGCATTTT. The J gene is TRBJ1-5, the V gene TRBV24-1; no clear D gene. Trimming pared 3 bases from V and 1 base from J, leaving 3 bases between. The CDR3 has 13 amino acids. Germline V lookup: CDR1 KGHDR, CDR2 SFDVKD.